This T cell receptor beta chain was sequenced during a study of blood T cell repertoires in COVID-19. Study-wide context: Nucleic acid was either cDNA or gDNA, and it came from T cells, B-cell-depleted T cells, or PBMCs.

TCRdb's table, derived via immunoSEQ multiplex PCR, lists solely in-frame clones and lacks some. The sample carries around 230,000 clones, 80% to 90% recorded once. Sequencing was carried out using PBMCs or T cells enriched from blood (not recorded which). This TCR was sampled from a woman between 40 and 55 years old with acute COVID-19.

This chain's CDR3 is CASSFAGEGVGTEAFF. The CDR3 bases are TGCGCCAGCAGCTTCGCAGGGGAAGGAGTAGGTACTGAAGCTTTCTTT. The chain recombines TRBV5-1 with TRBJ1-1; tentative D call: TRBD1 (6 bases). V was shortened by 2 bases and J by 5 bases, with 19 bases between the two germline ends. Germline V gives CDR1 SGHRS, CDR2 YFSETQ. This CDR3 spans 16 amino acids.